The text below deals with one T cell receptor beta chain. This entry belongs to a study of technical replicates of blood from several donors. J was trimmed by 1 base and V by 0 bases; bases with no gene match: 12. The CDR3 is 17 residues long. Germline V gene sequence: CDR1 GTSNPN, CDR2 SVGIG (reference sequence). TCRdb keeps only in-frame clones here, not all; method: immunoSEQ multiplex PCR. The sample consists of approximately 76,000 clones, 91% of them appearing once. The chain joins TRBV30 to TRBJ2-7; 7 bases agree with TRBD1. Material: T cells isolated from PBMCs. The source of this sequence is a human donor in good health. Here the CDR3 reads CAWSVLSGTDLSYEQYF. CDR3 sequence (DNA): TGTGCCTGGAGTGTTCTGTCCGGGACAGATCTTTCCTACGAGCAGTACTTC.